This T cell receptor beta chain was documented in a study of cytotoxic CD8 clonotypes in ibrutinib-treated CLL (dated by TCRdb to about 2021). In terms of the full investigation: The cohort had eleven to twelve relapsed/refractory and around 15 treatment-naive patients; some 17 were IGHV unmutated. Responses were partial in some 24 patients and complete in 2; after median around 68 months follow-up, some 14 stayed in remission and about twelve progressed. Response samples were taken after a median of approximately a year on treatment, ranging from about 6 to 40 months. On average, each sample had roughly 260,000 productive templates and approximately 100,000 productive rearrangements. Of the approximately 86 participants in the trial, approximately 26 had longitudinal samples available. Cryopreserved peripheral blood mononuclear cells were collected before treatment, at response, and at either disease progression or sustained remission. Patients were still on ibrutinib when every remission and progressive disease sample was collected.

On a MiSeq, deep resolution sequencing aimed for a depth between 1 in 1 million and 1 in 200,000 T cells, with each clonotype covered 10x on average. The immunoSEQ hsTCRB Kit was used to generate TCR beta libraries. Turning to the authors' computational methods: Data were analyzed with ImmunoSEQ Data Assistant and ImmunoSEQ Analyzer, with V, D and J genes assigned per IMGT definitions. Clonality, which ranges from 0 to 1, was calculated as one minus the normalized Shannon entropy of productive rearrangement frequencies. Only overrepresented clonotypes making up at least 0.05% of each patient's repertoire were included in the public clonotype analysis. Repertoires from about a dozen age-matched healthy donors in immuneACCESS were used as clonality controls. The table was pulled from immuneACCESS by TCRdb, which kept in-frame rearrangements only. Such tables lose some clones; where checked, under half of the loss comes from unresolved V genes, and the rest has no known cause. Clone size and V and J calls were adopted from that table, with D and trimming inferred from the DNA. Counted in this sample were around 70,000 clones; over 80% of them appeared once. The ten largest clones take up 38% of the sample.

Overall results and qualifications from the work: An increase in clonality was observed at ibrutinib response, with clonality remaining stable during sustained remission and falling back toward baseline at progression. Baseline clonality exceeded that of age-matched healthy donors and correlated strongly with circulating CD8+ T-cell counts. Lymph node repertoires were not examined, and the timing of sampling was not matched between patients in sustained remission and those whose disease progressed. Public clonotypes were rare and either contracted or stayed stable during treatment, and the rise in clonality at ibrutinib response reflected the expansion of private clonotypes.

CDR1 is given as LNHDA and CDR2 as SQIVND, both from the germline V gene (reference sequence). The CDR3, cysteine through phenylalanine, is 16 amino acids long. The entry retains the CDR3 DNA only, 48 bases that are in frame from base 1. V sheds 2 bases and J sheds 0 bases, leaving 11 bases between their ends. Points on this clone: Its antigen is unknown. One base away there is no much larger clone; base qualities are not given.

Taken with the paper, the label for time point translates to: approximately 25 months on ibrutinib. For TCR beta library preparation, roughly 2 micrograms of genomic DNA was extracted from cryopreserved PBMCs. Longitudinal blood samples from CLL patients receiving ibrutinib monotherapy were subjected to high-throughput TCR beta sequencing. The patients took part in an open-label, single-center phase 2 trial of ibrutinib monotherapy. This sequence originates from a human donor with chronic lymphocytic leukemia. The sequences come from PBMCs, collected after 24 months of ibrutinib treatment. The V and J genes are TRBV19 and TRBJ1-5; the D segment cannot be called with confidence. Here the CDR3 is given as CASSINHEDSNQPQHF. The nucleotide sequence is TGTGCCAGTAGTATAAACCATGAGGATAGCAATCAGCCCCAGCATTTT.